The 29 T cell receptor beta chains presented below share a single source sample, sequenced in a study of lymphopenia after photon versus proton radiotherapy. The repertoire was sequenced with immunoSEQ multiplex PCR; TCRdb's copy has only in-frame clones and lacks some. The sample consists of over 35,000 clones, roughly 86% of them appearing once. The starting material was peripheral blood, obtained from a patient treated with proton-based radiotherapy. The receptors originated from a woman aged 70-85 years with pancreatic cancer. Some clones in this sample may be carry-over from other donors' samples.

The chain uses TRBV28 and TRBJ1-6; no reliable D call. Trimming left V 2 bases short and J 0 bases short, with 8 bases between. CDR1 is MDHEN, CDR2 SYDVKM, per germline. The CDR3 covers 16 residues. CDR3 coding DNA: TGTGCCAGCAGTTTAGTGGGAAGCTCCTATAATTCACCCCTCCACTTT. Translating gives CASSLVGSSYNSPLHF.

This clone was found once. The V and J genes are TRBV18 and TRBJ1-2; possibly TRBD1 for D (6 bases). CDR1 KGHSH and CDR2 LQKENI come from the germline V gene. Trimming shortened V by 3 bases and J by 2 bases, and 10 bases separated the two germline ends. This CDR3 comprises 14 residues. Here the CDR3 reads CASSPNTGNYGYTF. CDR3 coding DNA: TGTGCCAGCTCACCCAACACAGGGAACTATGGCTACACCTTC.

CDR3 residues: CATSRDPGSSYGYTF. The CDR3 coding sequence is TGTGCCACCAGCAGAGATCCGGGGTCCAGCTATGGCTACACCTTC. V is TRBV15 and J is TRBJ1-2; D unclear. With 0 bases removed from V and 4 bases from J, the gap between germline ends came to 12 bases. The CDR3 is 15 amino acids. Germline V gene sequence: CDR1 LNHNV, CDR2 YYDKDF (reference sequence).

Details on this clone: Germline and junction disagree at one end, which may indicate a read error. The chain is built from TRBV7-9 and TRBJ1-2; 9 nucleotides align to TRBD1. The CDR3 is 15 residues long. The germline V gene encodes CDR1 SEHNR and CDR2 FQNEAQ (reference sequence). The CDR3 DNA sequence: TGTGTCAGCAGCAAAGACAGGGGGTTCAACTATGGCTACACCTTC. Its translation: CVSSKDRGFNYGYTF.

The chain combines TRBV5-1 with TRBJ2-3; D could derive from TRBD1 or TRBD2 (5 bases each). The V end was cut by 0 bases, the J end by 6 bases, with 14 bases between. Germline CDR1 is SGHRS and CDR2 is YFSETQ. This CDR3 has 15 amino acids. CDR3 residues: CASSLAGTRRDTQYF. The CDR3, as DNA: TGCGCCAGCAGCTTGGCCGGGACGCGCCGCGATACGCAGTATTTT.

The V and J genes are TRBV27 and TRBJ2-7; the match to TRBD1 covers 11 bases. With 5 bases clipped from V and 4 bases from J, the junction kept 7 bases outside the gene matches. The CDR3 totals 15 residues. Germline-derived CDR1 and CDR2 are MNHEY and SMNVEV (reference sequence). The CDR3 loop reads CASSPGTGGQYEQYF. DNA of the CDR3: TGTGCCAGCAGTCCTGGGACAGGGGGTCAGTACGAGCAGTACTTC.

The CDR3 here is CASSLAGPSYEQYF. DNA of the CDR3: TGTGCCAGTAGCCTAGCGGGGCCCTCCTACGAGCAGTACTTC. V gene TRBV19 combines with J gene TRBJ2-7; 9 bases agree with TRBD2. The germline V gene encodes CDR1 LNHDA and CDR2 SQIVND (reference sequence). With 6 bases clipped from V and 0 bases from J, the junction kept 3 bases outside the gene matches. The length of the CDR3 is 14 residues.

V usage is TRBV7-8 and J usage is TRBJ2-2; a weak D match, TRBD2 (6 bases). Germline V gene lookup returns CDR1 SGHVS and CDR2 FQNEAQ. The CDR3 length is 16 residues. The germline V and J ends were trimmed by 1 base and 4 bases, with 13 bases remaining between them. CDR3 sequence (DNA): TGTGCCAGCAGCTTAGAGGCCTCCGGGGGCACCGGGGAGCTGTTTTTT. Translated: CASSLEASGGTGELFF.

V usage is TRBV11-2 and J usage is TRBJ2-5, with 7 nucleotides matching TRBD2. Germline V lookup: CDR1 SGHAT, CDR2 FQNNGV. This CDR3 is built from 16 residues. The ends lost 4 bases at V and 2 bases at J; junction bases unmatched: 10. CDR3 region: CASSYRAGIKQETQYF. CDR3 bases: TGTGCCAGCAGCTATCGAGCGGGGATTAAACAAGAGACCCAGTACTTC. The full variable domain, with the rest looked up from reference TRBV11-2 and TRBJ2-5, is EAGVAQSPRYKIIEKRQSVAFWCNPISGHATLYWYQQILGQGPKLLIQFQNNGVVDDSQLPKDRFSAERLKGVDSTLKIQPAKLEDSAVYLCASSYRAGIKQETQYFGPGTRLLVL.

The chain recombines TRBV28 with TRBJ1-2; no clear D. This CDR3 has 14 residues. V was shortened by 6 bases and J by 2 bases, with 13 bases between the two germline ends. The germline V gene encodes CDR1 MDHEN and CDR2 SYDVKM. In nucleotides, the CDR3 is TGTGCCAGCAGAGGAGAAAAGAGAAACTATGGCTACACCTTC. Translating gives CASRGEKRNYGYTF.

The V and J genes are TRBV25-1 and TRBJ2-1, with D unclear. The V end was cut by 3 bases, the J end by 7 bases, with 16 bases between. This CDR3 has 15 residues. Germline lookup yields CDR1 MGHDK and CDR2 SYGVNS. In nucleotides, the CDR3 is TGTGCCAGCAGTGAGGATACGGCAGGCCTAAATGAGCAGTTCTTC. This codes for CASSEDTAGLNEQFF.

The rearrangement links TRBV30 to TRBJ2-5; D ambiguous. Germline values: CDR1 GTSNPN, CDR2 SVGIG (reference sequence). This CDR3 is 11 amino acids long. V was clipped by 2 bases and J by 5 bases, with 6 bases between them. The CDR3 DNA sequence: TGTGCCTGGAGTAAGGGTGAGACCCAGTACTTC. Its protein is CAWSKGETQYF.

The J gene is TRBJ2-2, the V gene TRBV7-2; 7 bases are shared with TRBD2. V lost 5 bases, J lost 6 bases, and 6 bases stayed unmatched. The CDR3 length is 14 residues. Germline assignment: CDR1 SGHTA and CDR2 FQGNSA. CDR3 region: CASSLTSFAGELFF. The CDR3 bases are TGTGCCAGCAGCCTGACTAGCTTTGCCGGGGAGCTGTTTTTT. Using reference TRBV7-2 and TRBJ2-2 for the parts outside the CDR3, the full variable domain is GAGVSQSPSNKVTEKGKDVELRCDPISGHTALYWYRQSLGQGLEFLIYFQGNSAPDKSGLPSDRFSAERTGGSVSTLTIQRTQQEDSAVYLCASSLTSFAGELFFGEGSRLTVL.

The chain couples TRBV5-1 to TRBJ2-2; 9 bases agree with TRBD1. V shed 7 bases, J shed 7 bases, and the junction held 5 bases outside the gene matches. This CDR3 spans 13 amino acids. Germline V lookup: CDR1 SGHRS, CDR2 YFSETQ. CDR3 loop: CASRRTGDGELFF. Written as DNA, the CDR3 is TGCGCCAGCCGAAGGACAGGGGACGGGGAGCTGTTTTTT.

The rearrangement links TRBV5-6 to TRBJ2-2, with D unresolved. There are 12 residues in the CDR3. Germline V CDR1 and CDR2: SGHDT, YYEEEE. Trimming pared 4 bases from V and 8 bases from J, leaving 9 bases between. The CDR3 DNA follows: TGTGCCAGCAGCAAGTTATTGGGGGAGCTGTTTTTT. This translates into CASSKLLGELFF.

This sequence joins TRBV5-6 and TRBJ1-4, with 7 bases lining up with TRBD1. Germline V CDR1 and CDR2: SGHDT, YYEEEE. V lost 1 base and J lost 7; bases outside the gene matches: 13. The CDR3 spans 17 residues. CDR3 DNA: TGTGCCAGCAGCTTGCCTGACTTAGGGGGCGCGGGTGAAAAACTGTTTTTT. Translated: CASSLPDLGGAGEKLFF.

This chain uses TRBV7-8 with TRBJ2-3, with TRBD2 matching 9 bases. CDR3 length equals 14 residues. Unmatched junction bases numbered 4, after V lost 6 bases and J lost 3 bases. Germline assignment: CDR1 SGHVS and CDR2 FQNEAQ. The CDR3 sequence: CASRKREVTDTQYF. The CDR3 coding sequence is TGTGCCAGCAGGAAGCGGGAGGTGACAGATACGCAGTATTTT. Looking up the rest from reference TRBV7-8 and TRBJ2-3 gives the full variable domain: GAGVSQSPRYKVAKRGQDVALRCDPISGHVSLFWYQQALGQGPEFLTYFQNEAQLDKSGLPSDRFFAERPEGSVSTLKIQRTQQEDSAVYLCASRKREVTDTQYFGPGTRLTVL.

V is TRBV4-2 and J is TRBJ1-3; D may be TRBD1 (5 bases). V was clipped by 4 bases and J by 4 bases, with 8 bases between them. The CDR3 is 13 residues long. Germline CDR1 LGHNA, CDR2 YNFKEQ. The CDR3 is CASSRDGGNTIYF. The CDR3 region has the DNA TGTGCCAGCAGCCGGGACGGAGGAAACACCATATATTTT.

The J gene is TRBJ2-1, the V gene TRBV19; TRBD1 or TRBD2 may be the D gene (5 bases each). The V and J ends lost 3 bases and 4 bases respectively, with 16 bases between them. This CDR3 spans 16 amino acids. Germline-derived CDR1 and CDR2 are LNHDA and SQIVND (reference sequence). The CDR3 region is CASSIEGRVMYNEQFF. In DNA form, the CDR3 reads TGTGCCAGTAGTATCGAGGGCAGGGTAATGTACAATGAGCAGTTCTTC.

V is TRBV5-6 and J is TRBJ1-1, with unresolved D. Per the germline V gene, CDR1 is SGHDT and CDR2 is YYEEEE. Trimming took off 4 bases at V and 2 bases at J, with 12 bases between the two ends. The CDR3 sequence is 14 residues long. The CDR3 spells CASSPPGGNTEAFF. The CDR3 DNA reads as TGTGCCAGCAGCCCTCCGGGAGGCAACACTGAAGCTTTCTTT.

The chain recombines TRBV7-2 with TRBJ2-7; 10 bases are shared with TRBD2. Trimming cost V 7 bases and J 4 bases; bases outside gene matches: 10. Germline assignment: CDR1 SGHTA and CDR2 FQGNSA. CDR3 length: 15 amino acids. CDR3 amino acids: CASTPGLAGVYEQYF. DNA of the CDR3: TGTGCCAGCACCCCAGGGCTAGCGGGGGTTTACGAGCAGTACTTC.

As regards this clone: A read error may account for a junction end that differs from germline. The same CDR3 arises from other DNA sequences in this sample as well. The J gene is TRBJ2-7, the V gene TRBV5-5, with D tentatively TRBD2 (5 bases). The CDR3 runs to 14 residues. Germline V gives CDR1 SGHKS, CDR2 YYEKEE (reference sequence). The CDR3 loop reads CASSLDGKPYEQYF. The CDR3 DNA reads TGTGCCAGCAGCTTAGACGGGAAGCCTTACGAGCAGTACTTT.

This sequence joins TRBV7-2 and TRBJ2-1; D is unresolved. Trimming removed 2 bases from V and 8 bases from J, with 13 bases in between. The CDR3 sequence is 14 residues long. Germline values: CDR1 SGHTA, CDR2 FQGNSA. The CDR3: CASSLRVYPDEQFF. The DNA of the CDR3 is TGTGCCAGCAGCTTAAGGGTGTATCCTGATGAGCAGTTCTTC.

CDR3 bases: TGCAGTGCTACCCAGGGTCGTGGCTACACCTTC. It specifies CSATQGRGYTF. The rearrangement uses TRBV20-1 and TRBJ1-2; D is perhaps TRBD1 (5 bases). The germline V gene has CDR1 DFQATT and CDR2 SNEGSKA (reference sequence). This CDR3 comprises 11 residues. V lost 4 bases to trimming and J lost 7 bases, with 10 bases between them.

Here the CDR3 DNA reads TGCGCCAGCAGCCAAGATGGGGGACTAGCGATAGATACGCAGTATTTT. It is translated as CASSQDGGLAIDTQYF. V usage is TRBV4-1 and J usage is TRBJ2-3; the match to TRBD2 covers 10 bases. The CDR3 spans 16 residues. Unmatched junction bases numbered 5, after V lost 0 bases and J lost 5 bases. CDR1 MGHRA and CDR2 YSYEKL come from the germline V gene.

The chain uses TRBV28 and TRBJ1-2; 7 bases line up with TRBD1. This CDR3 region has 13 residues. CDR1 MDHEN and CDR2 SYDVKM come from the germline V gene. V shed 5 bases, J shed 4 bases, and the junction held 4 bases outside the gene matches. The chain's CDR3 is CASSGDSLYGYTF. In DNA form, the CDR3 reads TGTGCCAGCAGTGGGGACAGCCTCTATGGCTACACCTTC.

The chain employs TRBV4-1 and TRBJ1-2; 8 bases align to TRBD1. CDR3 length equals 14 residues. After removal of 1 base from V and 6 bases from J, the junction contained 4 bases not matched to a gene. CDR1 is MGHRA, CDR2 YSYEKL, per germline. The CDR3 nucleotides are TGCGCCAGCAGCCAAGTGGGACAGGTCGATGGCTACACCTTC. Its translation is CASSQVGQVDGYTF.

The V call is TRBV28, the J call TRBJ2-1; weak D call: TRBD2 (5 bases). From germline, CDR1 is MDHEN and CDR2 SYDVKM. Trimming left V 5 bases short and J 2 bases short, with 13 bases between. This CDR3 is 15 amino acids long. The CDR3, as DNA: TGTGCCAGCAGTCCCACTAGTTGGACCTACAATGAGCAGTTCTTC. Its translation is CASSPTSWTYNEQFF.

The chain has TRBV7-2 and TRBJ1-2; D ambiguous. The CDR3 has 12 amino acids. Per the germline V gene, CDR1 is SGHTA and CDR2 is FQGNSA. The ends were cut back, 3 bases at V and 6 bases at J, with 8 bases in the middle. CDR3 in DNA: TGTGCCAGCAGCTTGCGGACGGATGGCTACACCTTC. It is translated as CASSLRTDGYTF.